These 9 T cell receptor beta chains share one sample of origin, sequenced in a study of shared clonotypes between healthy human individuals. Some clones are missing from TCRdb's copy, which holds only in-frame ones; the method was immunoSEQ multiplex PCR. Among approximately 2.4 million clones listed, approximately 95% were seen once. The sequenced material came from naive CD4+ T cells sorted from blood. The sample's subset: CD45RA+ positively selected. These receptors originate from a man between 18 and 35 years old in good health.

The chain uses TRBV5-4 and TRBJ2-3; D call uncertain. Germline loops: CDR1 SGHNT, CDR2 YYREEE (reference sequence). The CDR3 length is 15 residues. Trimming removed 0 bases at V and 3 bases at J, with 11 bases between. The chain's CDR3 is CASSLDGTNTDTQYF. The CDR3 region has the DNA TGTGCCAGCAGCTTGGATGGAACTAATACAGATACGCAGTATTTT.

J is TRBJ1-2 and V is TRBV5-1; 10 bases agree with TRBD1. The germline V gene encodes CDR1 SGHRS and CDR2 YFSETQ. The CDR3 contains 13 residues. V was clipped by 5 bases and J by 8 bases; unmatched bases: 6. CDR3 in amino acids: CASRATGGAGYTF. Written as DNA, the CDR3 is TGCGCCAGCAGGGCGACAGGGGGCGCGGGCTACACCTTC.

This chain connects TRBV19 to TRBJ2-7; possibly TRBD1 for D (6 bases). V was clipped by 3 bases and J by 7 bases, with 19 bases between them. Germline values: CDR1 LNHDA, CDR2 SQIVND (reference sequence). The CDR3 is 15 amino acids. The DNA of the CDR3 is TGTGCCAGTAGTATGGGTCAGGGGCTTCGGGGAGAGCAGTACTTC. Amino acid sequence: CASSMGQGLRGEQYF. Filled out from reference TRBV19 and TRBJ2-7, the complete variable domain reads DGGITQSPKYLFRKEGQNVTLSCEQNLNHDAMYWYRQDPGQGLRLIYYSQIVNDFQKGDIAEGYSVSREKKESFPLTVTSAQKNPTAFYLCASSMGQGLRGEQYFGPGTRLTVT.

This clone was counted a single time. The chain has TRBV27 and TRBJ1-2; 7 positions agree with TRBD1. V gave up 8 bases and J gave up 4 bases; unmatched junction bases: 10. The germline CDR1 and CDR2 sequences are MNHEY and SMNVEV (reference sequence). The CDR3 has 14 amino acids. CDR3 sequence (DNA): TGTGCCAGCGGTACAGGGGTATCGGGCTATGGCTACACCTTC. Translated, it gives CASGTGVSGYGYTF.

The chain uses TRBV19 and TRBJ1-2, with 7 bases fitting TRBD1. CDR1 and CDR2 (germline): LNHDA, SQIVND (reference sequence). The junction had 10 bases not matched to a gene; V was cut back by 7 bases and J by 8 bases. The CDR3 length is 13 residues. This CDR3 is CASNRGPERGYTF. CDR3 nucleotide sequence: TGTGCCAGTAATAGGGGGCCCGAAAGAGGCTACACCTTC. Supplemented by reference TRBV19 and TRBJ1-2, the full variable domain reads DGGITQSPKYLFRKEGQNVTLSCEQNLNHDAMYWYRQDPGQGLRLIYYSQIVNDFQKGDIAEGYSVSREKKESFPLTVTSAQKNPTAFYLCASNRGPERGYTFGSGTRLTVV.

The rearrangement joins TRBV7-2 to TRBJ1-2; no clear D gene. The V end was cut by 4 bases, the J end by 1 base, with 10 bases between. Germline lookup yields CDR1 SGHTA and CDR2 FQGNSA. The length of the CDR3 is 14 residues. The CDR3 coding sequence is TGTGCCAGCAGCTCCTCAGCGGGTAACTATGGCTACACCTTC. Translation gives CASSSSAGNYGYTF.

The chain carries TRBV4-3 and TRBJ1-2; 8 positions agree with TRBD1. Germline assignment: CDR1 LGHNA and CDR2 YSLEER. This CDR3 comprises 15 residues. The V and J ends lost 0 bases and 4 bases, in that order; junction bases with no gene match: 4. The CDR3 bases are TGCGCCAGCAGCCAAGATTGGGACAGGAGCTATGGCTACACCTTC. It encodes CASSQDWDRSYGYTF.

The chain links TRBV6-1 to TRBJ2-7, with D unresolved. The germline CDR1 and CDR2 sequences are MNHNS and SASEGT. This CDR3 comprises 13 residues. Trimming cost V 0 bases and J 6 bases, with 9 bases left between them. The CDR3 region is CASSEAYGFEQYF. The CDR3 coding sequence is TGTGCCAGCAGTGAAGCGTATGGGTTCGAGCAGTACTTC.

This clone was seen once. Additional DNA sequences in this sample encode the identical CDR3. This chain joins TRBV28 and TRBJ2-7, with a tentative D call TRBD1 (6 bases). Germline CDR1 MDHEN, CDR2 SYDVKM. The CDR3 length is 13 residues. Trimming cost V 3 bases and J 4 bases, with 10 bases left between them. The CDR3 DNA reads TGTGCCAGCAGTTTCACAGGGATTTACGAGCAGTACTTC. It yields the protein CASSFTGIYEQYF.